Shown below are 7 T cell receptor beta chains from a single sample sequenced in a study of CD8+ T cells in alopecia areata. Treatment of the sample: oral pan-JAK inhibitor, 5-10 mg twice daily. Extraction of RNA preceded its reverse transcription into cDNA, which served as the sequencing template. Here immunoSEQ multiplex PCR was the method, and the copy in TCRdb shows in-frame clones only, minus some. The sample lists under 350,000 clones, 58% occurring once. The sequences come from CD4+ T cells sorted from blood, collected at week 24, from a patient treated with tofacitinib. Receptors were obtained from a human donor with alopecia areata.

This chain uses TRBV30 with TRBJ2-7, with 11 bases aligning to TRBD1. V dropped 5 bases and J dropped 4; count of bases not matched to a gene: 1. This CDR3 is 12 amino acids long. Germline CDR1 is GTSNPN and CDR2 is SVGIG (reference sequence). The CDR3 coding sequence is TGTGCCTGGGGGACAGGGGGGTACGAGCAGTACTTC. Its translation: CAWGTGGYEQYF.

The chain recombines TRBV20-1 with TRBJ1-2, with a tentative D call TRBD1 (5 bases). Germline CDR1 and CDR2: DFQATT and SNEGSKA (reference sequence). The CDR3 is 11 residues long. Trimming left V 2 bases short and J 8 bases short, with 9 bases between. The CDR3 loop is CSARRGRGYTF. CDR3 DNA sequence: TGCAGTGCTAGAAGGGGAAGGGGCTACACCTTC.

This clone has a handful of counts. The J gene is TRBJ2-6, the V gene TRBV28, with TRBD1 matching over 11 bases. Looked up from germline, CDR1 is MDHEN and CDR2 is SYDVKM. Trimming cost V 1 base and J 0 bases; bases outside gene matches: 5. This CDR3 is 19 amino acids long. CDR3 coding DNA: TGTGCCAGCAGTTTATCGCCGGGACAGGGGGGCTCTGGGGCCAACGTCCTGACTTTC. Translated: CASSLSPGQGGSGANVLTF.

The gene calls are TRBV5-1 and TRBJ2-3; D may be TRBD2 (5 bases). In germline, CDR1 is SGHRS, CDR2 YFSETQ. The germline V and J ends were trimmed by 4 bases and 1 base, with 13 bases remaining between them. This CDR3 comprises 15 residues. The CDR3 sequence: CASSPLGIGTDTQYF. As DNA, the CDR3 is TGCGCCAGCAGCCCCCTCGGGATCGGCACAGATACGCAGTATTTT.

This clone was counted a few times. The chain carries TRBV29-1 and TRBJ2-3; TRBD2 is a possible D gene (5 bases). Germline CDR1 reads SQVTM; CDR2 reads ANQGSEA. Trimming took off 3 bases at V and 3 bases at J, with 22 bases between the two ends. The CDR3 sequence is 17 residues long. DNA for the CDR3: TGCAGCGTTGATCGGACCCCTTCGCGGGCCGTGACAGATACGCAGTATTTT. Protein: CSVDRTPSRAVTDTQYF.

V is TRBV6-5 and J is TRBJ2-7; D uncertain. This CDR3 comprises 11 residues. Germline V lookup: CDR1 MNHEY, CDR2 SVGAGI. The V gene lost 5 bases and the J gene lost 4 bases, with 6 bases spanning the gap. The CDR3 reads CASSAGYEQYF. The CDR3 nucleotides are TGTGCCAGCAGTGCCGGGTACGAGCAGTACTTC.

The chain links TRBV27 to TRBJ2-5; 11 bases fit TRBD1. The CDR3 sequence is 14 residues long. CDR1 is MNHEY and CDR2 is SMNVEV in the germline V gene (reference sequence). V shed 6 bases and J 7 bases; nucleotides not matched to a gene: 7. The CDR3 loop is CASRTGQGAGTQYF. The CDR3 DNA follows: TGTGCCAGCAGGACCGGACAGGGGGCAGGGACCCAGTACTTC.